The rows below give T cell receptor beta chains drawn from one sample of a study of blood T cells in healthy people across ages. TCRdb re-called the 5' RACE reads with MiXCR, one entry per CDR3 protein. The table includes over 1,500,000 distinct CDR3 sequences, around half detected once. The material sequenced was blood. These receptor sequences come from a woman in her 40s in good health. Both conserved end residues are part of each CDR3. The D gene is left open where the match is weak. A clone size is listed for some rows: how often the clone was seen (once, few, many), or a class if it is expanded.

j_call v_call clone_size d_call cdr3_aa cdr3_nt
TRBJ2-1 TRBV6-5 few . CASSYRIQRDNNEQFF TGTGCCAGCAGTTACCGAATCCAGCGAGATAACAATGAGCAGTTCTTC
TRBJ1-2 TRBV7-2 . TRBD1 CASSFPGTVYGYTF TGTGCCAGCAGCTTCCCAGGGACAGTTTATGGCTACACCTTC
TRBJ2-5 TRBV20-1 once . CSATETQGTQYF TGCAGTGCTACGGAGACACAAGGGACCCAGTACTTC
TRBJ1-1 TRBV5-1 few . CASSAGYAEAFF TGCGCCAGCAGCGCCGGGTACGCTGAAGCTTTCTTT
TRBJ1-2 TRBV12-3/TRBV12-4 . . CASSPQTGFYGYTF TGTGCCAGCAGCCCCCAAACAGGGTTCTATGGCTACACCTTC
TRBJ1-6 TRBV4-1 . . CASSQEANRDGGNSPLHF TGCGCCAGCAGCCAAGAAGCTAACCGGGACGGCGGAAATTCACCCCTCCACTTT
TRBJ2-2 TRBV5-1 . . CASSFWASSNGELFF TGCGCCAGCAGCTTTTGGGCTAGCTCTAACGGGGAGCTGTTTTTT
TRBJ2-7 TRBV4-1 once . CASSQSQGITMGVSYEQYF TGCGCCAGCAGCCAGAGCCAAGGGATTACGATGGGTGTTTCCTACGAGCAGTACTTC
TRBJ2-7 TRBV7-8 . TRBD2 CASSFWLAGGEQYF TGTGCCAGCAGCTTTTGGCTAGCGGGGGGAGAGCAGTACTTC
TRBJ2-1 TRBV10-3 . . CAISEFGGNGVYEQFF TGTGCCATCAGTGAGTTTGGGGGAAATGGGGTATATGAGCAGTTCTTC
TRBJ2-3 TRBV20-1 . TRBD2 CSVLAGGADTQYF TGCAGTGTGCTAGCGGGGGGCGCAGATACGCAGTATTTT
TRBJ2-1 TRBV20-1 . . CSARDLLLGEQFF TGCAGTGCTAGAGATCTTCTTCTCGGTGAGCAGTTCTTC
TRBJ2-7 TRBV7-9 few TRBD1 CASSFNRGTSVYEQYF TGTGCCAGCAGCTTTAACAGGGGAACCTCTGTGTACGAGCAGTACTTC
TRBJ2-3 TRBV4-2 . TRBD2 CASNQEGGSGGPTDTQYF TGTGCCAGCAACCAAGAGGGAGGTAGCGGGGGGCCCACAGATACGCAGTATTTT
TRBJ2-1 TRBV7-9 . TRBD2 CASSPPTLAGGGEQFF TGTGCCAGCAGCCCCCCTACGCTAGCGGGGGGTGGGGAGCAGTTCTTC
TRBJ1-1 TRBV6-2/TRBV6-3 . . CASTGVMNSEAFF TGTGCCAGCACTGGGGTCATGAACTCTGAAGCTTTCTTT
TRBJ1-2 TRBV4-2 . . CASSQSGTEVYGYTF TGTGCCAGCAGCCAATCCGGGACGGAAGTTTATGGCTACACCTTC
TRBJ1-5 TRBV27 . . CASSSVVSNQPQHF TGTGCCAGCAGTTCCGTAGTAAGCAATCAGCCCCAGCATTTT
TRBJ2-1 TRBV2 . TRBD2 CASSDPRGWRGGDYNEQFF TGTGCCAGCAGCGACCCAAGGGGTTGGCGGGGGGGGGACTACAATGAGCAGTTCTTC
TRBJ2-3 TRBV5-1 . . CASSPLRDALDTQYF TGCGCCAGCAGCCCACTCCGGGACGCCCTAGATACGCAGTATTTT
TRBJ2-1 TRBV7-9 once . CASSSPAAYEQFF TGTGCCAGCAGTTCCCCAGCGGCCTACGAGCAGTTCTTC
TRBJ2-5 TRBV9 . TRBD2 CASSVGGGRVGPQETQYF TGTGCCAGCAGCGTAGGCGGGGGGCGCGTAGGTCCGCAAGAGACCCAGTACTTC
TRBJ1-1 TRBV20-1 . . CSRRGSPMNTEAFF TGCAGCCGTAGGGGTAGCCCCATGAACACTGAAGCTTTCTTT
TRBJ2-5 TRBV25-1 once . CASSESSLMKRTQYF TGTGCCAGCAGTGAATCCAGCCTCATGAAGAGGACCCAGTACTTC
TRBJ2-1 TRBV4-3 . . CASSHEGGGSYNEQFF TGCGCCAGCAGCCATGAAGGGGGGGGTTCCTACAATGAGCAGTTCTTC
TRBJ2-7 TRBV20-1 . TRBD1 CSASWTGAYEQYF TGCAGTGCGAGCTGGACAGGGGCCTACGAGCAGTACTTC
TRBJ2-3 TRBV6-6 . . CASSRFGTDTQYF TGTGCCAGCAGTCGATTCGGGACAGATACGCAGTATTTT
TRBJ1-6 TRBV7-2 few . CASRANRDFNSPLHF TGTGCCAGCAGAGCGAACCGGGACTTTAATTCACCCCTCCACTTT
TRBJ2-5 TRBV12-3/TRBV12-4 . TRBD2 CASNQWSGGSRYF TGTGCCAGCAATCAATGGAGCGGGGGATCCCGGTACTTC
TRBJ1-1 TRBV4-3 . . CASSQNSGGLNTEAFF TGCGCCAGCAGCCAAAATTCCGGAGGCCTGAACACTGAAGCTTTCTTT
TRBJ1-3 TRBV7-2 . . CASSLQGNTIYF TGTGCCAGCAGCTTACAGGGGAACACCATATATTTT
TRBJ1-1 TRBV6-1 . . CASSEASGADTEAFF TGTGCCAGCAGTGAAGCTTCCGGGGCGGACACTGAAGCTTTCTTT
TRBJ2-5 TRBV28 few TRBD2 CASGLPSGGQTQYF TGTGCCAGCGGTTTACCTAGCGGGGGTCAGACCCAGTACTTC
TRBJ2-5 TRBV7-6 . . CVSSLDPGGQATGTQYF TGTGTCAGCAGCTTAGACCCCGGAGGCCAGGCCACGGGGACCCAGTACTTC
TRBJ1-4 TRBV7-2 few . CASSWRGGRMNQLFF TGTGCCAGCAGCTGGCGGGGCGGCCGTATGAACCAACTGTTTTTT
TRBJ2-7 TRBV3-1 . . CASSQRGNRPPSSYEQYF TGTGCCAGCAGCCAAAGGGGTAATCGGCCCCCGAGCTCCTACGAGCAGTACTTC
TRBJ1-2 TRBV5-1 . TRBD1 CASSPLTGTDGYTF TGCGCCAGCAGCCCTTTGACAGGGACAGATGGCTACACCTTC
TRBJ2-3 TRBV20-1 . . CSASTPLSSAYTDTQYF TGCAGTGCTAGCACCCCTTTAAGTAGTGCTTACACAGATACGCAGTATTTT
TRBJ2-3 TRBV12-3/TRBV12-4 . . CASSPPLGYPDTQYF TGTGCCAGCAGCCCCCCCCTGGGCTACCCGGATACGCAGTATTTT
TRBJ2-7 TRBV27 few TRBD2 CASSFALANEQYF TGTGCCAGCAGTTTTGCACTAGCGAACGAGCAGTACTTC
TRBJ2-7 TRBV27 few . CASSLSSNGEQYF TGTGCCAGCAGTTTATCGTCAAACGGCGAGCAGTACTTC
TRBJ2-5 TRBV7-9 few . CASSRRNSQETQYF TGTGCCAGCAGCCGAAGGAACAGCCAAGAGACCCAGTACTTC
TRBJ2-7 TRBV20-1 . . CSARDLGTATYEQYF TGCAGTGCTAGAGATTTGGGGACCGCGACCTACGAGCAGTACTTC
TRBJ2-7 TRBV29-1 . TRBD2 CSVGLRGLRRSEQYF TGCAGCGTTGGCCTACGGGGACTACGCCGGAGCGAGCAGTACTTC
TRBJ2-3 TRBV20-1 few . CSARDWGGPSTDTQYF TGCAGTGCTAGAGATTGGGGGGGCCCGAGCACAGATACGCAGTATTTT
TRBJ1-2 TRBV10-3 few . CAISVNYGYTF TGTGCCATCAGCGTGAACTATGGCTACACCTTC
TRBJ1-1 TRBV7-9 . . CASSLAATGNTEAFF TGTGCCAGCAGCTTAGCTGCGACAGGGAACACTGAAGCTTTCTTT
TRBJ1-4 TRBV28 . . CASSLSISNEKLFF TGTGCCAGCAGTTTAAGTATCTCTAATGAAAAACTGTTTTTT
TRBJ2-7 TRBV6-5 . . CASSYQSYEQYF TGTGCCAGCAGTTATCAGAGCTACGAGCAGTACTTC
TRBJ2-7 TRBV6-2/TRBV6-3 . . CASSLGTPREQYF TGTGCCAGCAGCCTCGGGACCCCGCGGGAGCAGTACTTC
TRBJ2-1 TRBV2 . TRBD2 CASSWASGGTYNEQFF TGCGCCAGCAGTTGGGCTAGCGGGGGAACCTACAATGAGCAGTTCTTC
TRBJ2-3 TRBV20-1 . . CSASNLVLDTQYF TGCAGTGCTAGTAATCTAGTTCTAGATACGCAGTATTTT
TRBJ2-1 TRBV11-2 . TRBD2 CASSLRSQSGGDEQFF TGTGCCAGCAGCTTAAGATCTCAGAGCGGGGGGGATGAGCAGTTCTTC
TRBJ2-3 TRBV5-1 once TRBD2 CASSNTGLAGGGGRDTQYF TGCGCCAGCAGTAATACCGGACTAGCGGGGGGCGGCGGCCGAGATACGCAGTATTTT
TRBJ2-1 TRBV10-3 many TRBD2 CAIKTSGDPYNEQFF TGTGCCATCAAGACTAGCGGGGACCCTTACAATGAGCAGTTCTTC